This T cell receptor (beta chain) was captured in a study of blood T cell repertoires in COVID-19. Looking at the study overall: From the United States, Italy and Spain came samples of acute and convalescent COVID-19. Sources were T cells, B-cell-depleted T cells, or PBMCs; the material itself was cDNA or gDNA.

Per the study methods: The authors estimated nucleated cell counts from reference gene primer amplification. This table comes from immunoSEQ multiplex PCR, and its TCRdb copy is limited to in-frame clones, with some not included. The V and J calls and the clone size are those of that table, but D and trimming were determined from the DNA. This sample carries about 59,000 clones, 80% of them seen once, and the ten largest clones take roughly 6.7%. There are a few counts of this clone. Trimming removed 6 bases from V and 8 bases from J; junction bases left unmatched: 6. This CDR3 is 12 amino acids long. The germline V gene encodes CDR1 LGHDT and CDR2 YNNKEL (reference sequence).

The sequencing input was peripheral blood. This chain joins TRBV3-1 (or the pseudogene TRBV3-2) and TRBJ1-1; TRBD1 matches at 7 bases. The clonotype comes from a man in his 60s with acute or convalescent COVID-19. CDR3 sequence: CASRGTAREAFF. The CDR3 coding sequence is TGTGCCAGCAGAGGGACAGCCCGAGAAGCTTTCTTT.